This TCR beta chain was sequenced in a study of graft-versus-host responses after intestinal transplantation. The overall study: All of the recipients had induction that used anti-thymocyte globulin, then tacrolimus and steroids for three to four years.

Regarding this clone: Its target is not known.

Study-level findings and limits: Recipient marrow held GvH clones, some first seen in ileum or blood.

The CDR3 covers 18 residues. The V gene end was trimmed by 1 base and the J gene end by 5 bases; junction bases not matched to a gene: 11. Germline V CDR1 and CDR2: LNHDA, SQIVND (reference sequence). The table came from immunoSEQ multiplex PCR; TCRdb's copy has only in-frame clones and leaves some out. The sample has about 85,000 clones, under 95% seen once. This sequence joins TRBV19 and TRBJ2-3, with 11 bases lining up with TRBD1. The receptor comes from a human donor who was the organ donor for an intestinal transplant. Sample: unstimulated CD8+ T cells sorted from spleen or lymph node cells, taken before transplant. CDR3 coding DNA: TGTGCCAGTAGTATAGTGGGGACAGGGGGGTTAGGAGTAGATACGCAGTATTTT. Its protein is CASSIVGTGGLGVDTQYF.